This T cell receptor (beta chain) was observed in a study of long-term antiretroviral therapy in people with HIV. The CDR3 extends over 12 amino acids. Losses at the gene ends were 4 bases for V and 14 bases for J; bases not matched to a gene: 4. Germline-derived CDR1 and CDR2 are MNHEY and SMNVEV (reference sequence). The immunoSEQ assay was v3.0, run at survey level. Clones were sequenced by immunoSEQ multiplex PCR, and TCRdb holds only the in-frame ones, with some missing. The sample comprises some 28,000 clones, around 90% of which are singletons, and 4% to 4.5% rests with the top ten. The chain combines TRBV27 with TRBJ1-5; TRBD1 matches at 11 bases. The sequence was collected from a woman aged 40 to 50 with HIV. Here the sequenced sample was unsorted PBMCs, taken 5.2 years after starting antiretroviral therapy. The CDR3 nucleotides are TGTGCCAGCAGTTCTGGGGACAGGGGGAAGCATTTT. Its protein is CASSSGDRGKHF.